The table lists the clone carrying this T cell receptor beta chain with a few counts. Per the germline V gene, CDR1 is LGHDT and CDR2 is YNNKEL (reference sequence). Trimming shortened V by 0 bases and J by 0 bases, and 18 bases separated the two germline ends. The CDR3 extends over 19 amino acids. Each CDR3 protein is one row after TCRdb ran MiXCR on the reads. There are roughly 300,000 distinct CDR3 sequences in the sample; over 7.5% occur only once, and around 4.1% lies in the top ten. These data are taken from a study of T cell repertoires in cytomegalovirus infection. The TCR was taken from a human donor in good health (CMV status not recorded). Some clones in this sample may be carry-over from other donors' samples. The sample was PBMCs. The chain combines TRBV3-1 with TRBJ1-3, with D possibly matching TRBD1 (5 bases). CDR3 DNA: TGTGCCAGCAGCCAAGATGGCCTGCGACGGGGCCTCTCTGGAAACACCATATATTTT. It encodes CASSQDGLRRGLSGNTIYF.